A selection of T cell receptor beta chains follows, all from one sample in a study of cytomegalovirus exposure and HLA in healthy donors. The protocol was immunoSEQ multiplex PCR, while the TCRdb copy is restricted to in-frame clones and leaves out a portion. The sample consists of 200,000 to 250,000 clones, around 80% of them appearing once. The sequencing sample was made of PBMCs. All receptors derive from a woman aged 40 to 50 in good health and CMV-seronegative. The CDR3 runs from the conserved cysteine through the conserved F or W. The D gene is left open where the match is weak. Not every row has a clone size; where given, it reads once, few, many or a size class.

d_call j_call clone_size v_call cdr3_aa cdr3_nt
- TRBJ1-1 few TRBV5-6 CASSLERGIYTEAFF TGTGCCAGCAGCTTGGAGCGGGGAATATACACTGAAGCTTTCTTT
- TRBJ1-4 - TRBV5-6 CASSFYDRPDEKLFF TGTGCCAGCAGCTTCTACGACAGACCAGATGAAAAACTGTTTTTT
- TRBJ2-1 - TRBV6-1 CASSDWQYNEQFF TGTGCCAGCAGTGATTGGCAGTACAATGAGCAGTTCTTC
- TRBJ2-3 - TRBV5-1 CASSLVPTADTQYF TGCGCCAGCAGCTTGGTACCTACGGCAGATACGCAGTATTTT
- TRBJ1-6 - TRBV18 CASSLDMNSPLHF TGTGCCAGCTCACTCGACATGAATTCACCCCTCCACTTT
- TRBJ1-1 - TRBV6-1 CASRRTQGMGTEAFF TGTGCCAGCAGGCGAACACAGGGTATGGGCACTGAAGCTTTCTTT
TRBD1 TRBJ2-1 - TRBV7-6 CASSFGTASYNEQFF TGTGCCAGCAGCTTCGGGACAGCTTCCTACAATGAGCAGTTCTTC
TRBD2 TRBJ2-7 - TRBV9 CASSGTSYEQYF TGTGCCAGCAGCGGGACTAGCTACGAGCAGTACTTC
- TRBJ2-7 - TRBV21-1 CASIEAGQGENEQYF TGTGCCAGCATTGAAGCGGGACAGGGGGAAAACGAGCAGTACTTC
TRBD1 TRBJ2-7 - TRBV4-1 CASSFRTGAGYEQYF TGCGCCAGCAGCTTCAGGACAGGGGCAGGCTACGAGCAGTACTTC
- TRBJ2-7 - TRBV4-1 CASSQRGLPGRSEQYF TGCGCCAGCAGCCAACGAGGACTGCCGGGCCGCTCAGAGCAGTACTTC
- TRBJ1-2 - TRBV5-1 CASSDSYGYTF TGCGCCAGCAGCGACTCCTATGGCTACACCTTC
- TRBJ1-2 - TRBV28 CASRAGGVYGYTF TGTGCCAGCCGGGCGGGGGGCGTTTATGGCTACACCTTC
- TRBJ2-3 - TRBV5-1 CASSNLTRGTQYF TGCGCCAGCAGCAACCTAACTCGGGGTACGCAGTATTTT
- TRBJ2-2 - TRBV5-4 CASSTGGRNTGELFF TGTGCCAGCAGTACCGGGGGGCGGAACACCGGGGAGCTGTTTTTT
TRBD1 TRBJ2-1 - TRBV2 CASSRTGREQFF TGTGCCAGCAGTCGGACAGGGAGGGAGCAGTTCTTC
- TRBJ2-7 - TRBV4-1 CASSGRRDFREQYF TGCGCCAGCTCTGGGCGACGGGACTTTCGCGAGCAGTACTTC
- TRBJ2-5 - TRBV6-5 CASTSRTDQETQYF TGTGCCAGCACCTCCCGGACAGACCAAGAGACCCAGTACTTC
- TRBJ1-1 - TRBV27 CACSRGGSAEAFF TGTGCCTGCTCTCGGGGTGGGAGCGCTGAAGCTTTCTTT
- TRBJ1-1 - TRBV11-3 CASVENRQPRAFF TGTGCCAGCGTAGAAAACCGACAGCCTAGAGCTTTCTTT
TRBD1 TRBJ1-4 - TRBV19 CASSRYTGEDEKLFF TGTGCCAGTAGTAGATATACAGGGGAAGATGAAAAACTGTTTTTT
- TRBJ1-2 once TRBV5-6 CASSQARAYYGYTF TGTGCCAGCAGCCAAGCCAGGGCTTACTATGGCTACACCTTC
- TRBJ1-1 - TRBV4-3 CASSQTQGMNTEAFF TGCGCCAGCAGCCAGACACAGGGTATGAACACTGAAGCTTTCTTT
TRBD2 TRBJ2-3 once TRBV11-2 CASSFGSGAYTDTQYF TGTGCCAGCAGCTTCGGTAGCGGGGCCTACACAGATACGCAGTATTTT
- TRBJ1-6 - TRBV4-3 CASSQDSQSPDSPLHF TGCGCCAGCAGCCAAGATTCCCAATCACCGGATTCACCCCTCCACTTT
TRBD1 TRBJ1-2 - TRBV4-2 CASSRMTGGDYGYTF TGTGCCAGCAGCCGAATGACAGGGGGAGACTATGGCTACACCTTC
TRBD2 TRBJ2-3 - TRBV7-9 CASAGGGTASTDTQYF TGTGCCAGCGCGGGCGGGGGAACCGCTAGCACAGATACGCAGTATTTT
TRBD2 TRBJ2-1 once TRBV9 CASSVAGGGAYNEQFF TGTGCCAGCAGCGTAGCGGGCGGGGGGGCCTACAATGAGCAGTTCTTC
TRBD2 TRBJ2-3 - TRBV6-6 CASSAPSGGIPDTQYF TGTGCCAGCAGTGCCCCTAGCGGGGGGATTCCAGATACGCAGTATTTT
- TRBJ2-1 - TRBV7-9 CASSINSDNEQFF TGTGCCAGCAGCATCAACAGTGACAATGAGCAGTTCTTC
- TRBJ1-2 once TRBV7-9 CASSLGYSLHGYTF TGTGCCAGCAGCTTAGGATACTCTCTTCATGGCTACACCTTC
- TRBJ1-1 - TRBV7-8 CASSLTTGGRGTFF TGTGCCAGCAGCCTCACGACCGGGGGACGAGGGACTTTCTTT
- TRBJ2-7 - TRBV6-5 CASRGPGYEQYF TGTGCCAGCAGGGGGCCAGGCTACGAGCAGTACTTC
- TRBJ1-6 - TRBV12-5 CASGLSRGTNGNSPLHF TGTGCTAGTGGTTTGAGTCGGGGGACTAACGGTAATTCACCCCTCCACTTT
- TRBJ1-4 - TRBV5-1 CASSLATAEKLFF TGCGCCAGCAGCTTGGCGACAGCGGAAAAACTGTTTTTT
- TRBJ1-3 - TRBV29-1 CSVWANSGNTIYF TGCAGCGTTTGGGCAAACTCTGGAAACACCATATATTTT
TRBD2 TRBJ2-1 few TRBV7-9 CASSFPSGGADNEQFF TGTGCCAGCAGCTTTCCTAGCGGGGGGGCCGACAATGAGCAGTTCTTC
TRBD2 TRBJ2-7 - TRBV7-2 CASSPRGGGAWTDEQYF TGTGCCAGCAGCCCAAGGGGCGGGGGGGCCTGGACGGACGAGCAGTACTTC
- TRBJ2-7 - TRBV2 CAVQQLYEQYF TGTGCCGTCCAACAGCTCTACGAGCAGTACTTC
- TRBJ1-1 - TRBV5-6 CASSLVLSGMNTEAFF TGTGCCAGCAGCTTGGTTTTGTCAGGGATGAACACTGAAGCTTTCTTT
TRBD1 TRBJ1-5 once TRBV19 CASSIPLRQGRSQPQHF TGTGCCAGTAGTATACCCCTCCGACAGGGAAGATCCCAGCCCCAGCATTTT
- TRBJ1-1 - TRBV7-2 CASSLGQATEAFF TGTGCCAGCAGCTTAGGACAGGCCACTGAAGCTTTCTTT
- TRBJ1-2 - TRBV30 CAWTRDSAFYGYTF TGTGCCTGGACCCGAGACAGCGCTTTCTATGGCTACACCTTC
TRBD1 TRBJ2-3 - TRBV29-1 CSVEEGGEDTQYF TGCAGCGTTGAAGAAGGGGGCGAGGATACGCAGTATTTT
TRBD2 TRBJ2-1 - TRBV25-1 CASSEWGGTYNEQFF TGTGCCAGCAGTGAATGGGGGGGGACCTACAATGAGCAGTTCTTC
TRBD2 TRBJ2-5 - TRBV7-6 CASSLGTSGGKETQYF TGTGCCAGCAGCTTAGGGACTAGCGGGGGGAAAGAGACCCAGTACTTC
- TRBJ1-3 - TRBV7-2 CASSSREGNTIYF TGTGCCAGCAGCTCCCGTGAGGGAAACACCATATATTTT
- TRBJ1-6 - TRBV11-2 CASSLAGVSYNSPLHF TGTGCCAGCAGCTTAGCAGGCGTCTCCTATAATTCACCCCTCCACTTT
- TRBJ1-2 - TRBV29-1 CSVEGVRQRPYGYTF TGCAGCGTTGAAGGAGTGAGGCAACGGCCCTATGGCTACACCTTC
- TRBJ1-4 few TRBV6-5 CASSRLTAHEKLFF TGTGCCAGCAGCCGACTTACTGCGCATGAAAAACTGTTTTTT
- TRBJ1-2 once TRBV2 CASRTGPGYGYTF TGTGCCAGCAGAACGGGCCCAGGGTATGGCTACACCTTC
- TRBJ2-1 - TRBV15 CATSRDFRPTGSNEQFF TGTGCCACCAGCAGAGATTTCCGCCCCACCGGGAGCAATGAGCAGTTCTTC
- TRBJ2-2 - TRBV18 CASSRERAGELFF TGTGCCAGCTCACGGGAGCGCGCCGGGGAGCTGTTTTTT
TRBD1 TRBJ1-2 - TRBV5-6 CASSSIQGAGGYPF TGTGCCAGCAGCTCGATACAGGGGGCAGGAGGCTACCCCTTC
TRBD2 TRBJ2-5 - TRBV6-5 CASSYSRLAETQYF TGTGCCAGCAGTTACTCGCGACTAGCGGAGACCCAGTACTTC
- TRBJ1-5 - TRBV7-9 CASSSSRLSNQPQHF TGTGCCAGCAGCTCATCTAGGTTGAGCAATCAGCCCCAGCATTTT